These 5 T cell receptor beta chains were sequenced from one sample in a study of blood T cells in healthy people across ages. A second PCR, run for roughly 6 to 11 cycles, used a sample-barcoded 5' primer plus a J-beta primer mix. TCRdb recomputed calls from the 5' RACE reads with MiXCR, one row per CDR3 protein. The sample lists 1.5 million to 2 million distinct CDR3 sequences, about 50% seen once, with 2.1% in the top ten. Sequencing was carried out using blood. These TCRs come from a woman in her thirties or forties in good health.

This rearrangement joins TRBV15 to TRBJ1-2; D gene ambiguous. The CDR3 loop spans 16 amino acids. Germline loops: CDR1 LNHNV, CDR2 YYDKDF (reference sequence). The V and J ends lost 5 bases and 0 bases respectively, with 16 bases between them. The CDR3 is CATSRKGTPTNYGYTF. Here the CDR3 DNA reads TGTGCCACCAGCCGCAAGGGAACCCCCACTAACTATGGCTACACCTTC. Full variable domain (missing parts from reference TRBV15 and TRBJ1-2): DAMVIQNPRYQVTQFGKPVTLSCSQTLNHNVMYWYQQKSSQAPKLLFHYYDKDFNNEADTPDNFQSRRPNTSFCFLDIRSPGLGDTAMYLCATSRKGTPTNYGYTFGSGTRLTVV.

V is TRBV12-3 or TRBV12-4 and J is TRBJ2-6; 7 bases are a match to TRBD2. This CDR3 comprises 15 residues. The V gene end was trimmed by 5 bases and the J gene end by 2 bases; junction bases not matched to a gene: 3. DNA for the CDR3: TGTGCCAGCAGTCATGGGGGGGCTGGGGCCAACGTCCTGACTTTC. It encodes CASSHGGAGANVLTF.

The gene calls are TRBV2 and TRBJ2-7; D perhaps matches TRBD1 (5 bases). The germline V gene encodes CDR1 SNHLY and CDR2 FYNNEI. The CDR3 totals 12 residues. Trimming removed 8 bases at V and 7 bases at J, with 15 bases between. The CDR3 here is CASGRDSWEQYF. The CDR3 DNA follows: TGTGCCAGCGGCAGGGATAGTTGGGAGCAGTACTTC.

This clonotype was observed a single time. This chain connects TRBV20-1 to TRBJ2-1; TRBD2 is a possible D gene (6 bases). The CDR3 extends over 15 amino acids. The germline V and J ends were trimmed by 4 bases and 7 bases, with 20 bases remaining between them. Germline loops: CDR1 DFQATT, CDR2 SNEGSKA (reference sequence). CDR3 sequence (DNA): TGCAGTGCTACCCCCCTCCGACGGGGGTGGAATGAGCAGTTCTTC. Encoded protein: CSATPLRRGWNEQFF.

The chain carries TRBV20-1 and TRBJ2-1; 8 bases match TRBD2. This CDR3 has 14 residues. V was pared by 4 bases and J by 2 bases, with 4 bases of the junction left unmatched. CDR1 and CDR2 from the germline V gene are DFQATT and SNEGSKA (reference sequence). The CDR3 bases are TGCAGTGCTATGGCGGGGGGCCCCTACAATGAGCAGTTCTTC. This encodes CSAMAGGPYNEQFF.